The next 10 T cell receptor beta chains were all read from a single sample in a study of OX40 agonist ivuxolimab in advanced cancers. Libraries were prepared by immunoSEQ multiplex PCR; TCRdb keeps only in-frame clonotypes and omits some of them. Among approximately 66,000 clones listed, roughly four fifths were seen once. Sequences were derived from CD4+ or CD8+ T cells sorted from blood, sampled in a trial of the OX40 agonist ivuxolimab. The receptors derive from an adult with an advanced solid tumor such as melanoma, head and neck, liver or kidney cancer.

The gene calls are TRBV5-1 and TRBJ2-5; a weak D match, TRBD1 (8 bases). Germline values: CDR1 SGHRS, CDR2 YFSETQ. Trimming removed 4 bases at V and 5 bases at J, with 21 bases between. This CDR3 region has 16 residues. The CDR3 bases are TGCGCCAGCAGCGCAGAACAGGGGGGGGGCATGGAGACCCAGTACTTC. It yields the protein CASSAEQGGGMETQYF. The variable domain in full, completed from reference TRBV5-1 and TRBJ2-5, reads KAGVTQTPRYLIKTRGQQVTLSCSPISGHRSVSWYQQTPGQGLQFLFEYFSETQRNKGNFPGRFSGRQFSNSRSEMNVSTLELGDSALYLCASSAEQGGGMETQYFGPGTRLLVL.

In DNA, the CDR3 is TGTGCCAGCAGTTCGCGGACAGGGAAGGGTCATGAGCAGTTCTTC. Its translation is CASSSRTGKGHEQFF. The rearrangement joins TRBV6-6 to TRBJ2-1, with 8 bases matching TRBD1. Germline V lookup: CDR1 MNHNY, CDR2 SVGAGI (reference sequence). This CDR3 is 15 amino acids long. The V gene end was trimmed by 4 bases and the J gene end by 8 bases; junction bases not matched to a gene: 10.

Written as DNA, the CDR3 is TGCGCCAGCAGCCGATCGACAGGAGATGAGCAGTTCTTC. As protein: CASSRSTGDEQFF. The chain carries TRBV4-3 and TRBJ2-1; D is perhaps TRBD1 (6 bases). Germline V gene sequence: CDR1 LGHNA, CDR2 YSLEER. The CDR3 is 13 amino acids. V was clipped by 4 bases and J by 8 bases, with 12 bases between them.

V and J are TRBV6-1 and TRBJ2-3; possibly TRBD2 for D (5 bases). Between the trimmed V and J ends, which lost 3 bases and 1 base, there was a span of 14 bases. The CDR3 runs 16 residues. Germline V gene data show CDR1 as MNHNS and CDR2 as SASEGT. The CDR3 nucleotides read TGTGCCAGCAGTGACAGGACTTATAGCGGCACAGATACGCAGTATTTT. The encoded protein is CASSDRTYSGTDTQYF.

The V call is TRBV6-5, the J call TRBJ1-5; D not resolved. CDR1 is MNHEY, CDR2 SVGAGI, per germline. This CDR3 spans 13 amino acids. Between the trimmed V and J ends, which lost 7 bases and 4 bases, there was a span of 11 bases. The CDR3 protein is CASNANVNQPQHF. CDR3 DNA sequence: TGTGCCAGCAATGCGAATGTTAATCAGCCCCAGCATTTT.

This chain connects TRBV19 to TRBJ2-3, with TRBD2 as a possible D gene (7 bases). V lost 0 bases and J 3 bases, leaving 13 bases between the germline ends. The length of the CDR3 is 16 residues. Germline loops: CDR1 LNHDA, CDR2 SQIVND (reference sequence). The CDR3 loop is CASSIDRGASTDTQYF. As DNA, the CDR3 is TGTGCCAGTAGTATAGATCGGGGGGCCTCGACAGATACGCAGTATTTT.

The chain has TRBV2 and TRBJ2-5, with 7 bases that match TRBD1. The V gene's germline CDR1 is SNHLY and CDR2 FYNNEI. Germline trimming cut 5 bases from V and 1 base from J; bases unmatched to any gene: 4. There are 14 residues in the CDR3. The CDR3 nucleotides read TGTGCCAGCAGTCCGACAGGGTCCCAAGAGACCCAGTACTTC. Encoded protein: CASSPTGSQETQYF.

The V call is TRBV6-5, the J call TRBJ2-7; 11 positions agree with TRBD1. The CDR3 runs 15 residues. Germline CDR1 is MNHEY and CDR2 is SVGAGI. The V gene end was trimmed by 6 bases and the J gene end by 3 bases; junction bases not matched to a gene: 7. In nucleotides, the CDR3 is TGTGCCAGCAGCCTGGGACAGGGGGTCGTCTACGAGCAGTACTTC. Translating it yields CASSLGQGVVYEQYF.

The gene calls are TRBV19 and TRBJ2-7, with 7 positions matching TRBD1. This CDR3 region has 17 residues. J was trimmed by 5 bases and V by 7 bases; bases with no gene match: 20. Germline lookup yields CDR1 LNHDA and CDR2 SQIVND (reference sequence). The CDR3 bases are TGTGCCAGTACCCCACCCCCCCCGACAGGGAGCCCGGACGAGCAGTACTTC. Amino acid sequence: CASTPPPPTGSPDEQYF. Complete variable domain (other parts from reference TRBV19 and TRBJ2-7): DGGITQSPKYLFRKEGQNVTLSCEQNLNHDAMYWYRQDPGQGLRLIYYSQIVNDFQKGDIAEGYSVSREKKESFPLTVTSAQKNPTAFYLCASTPPPPTGSPDEQYFGPGTRLTVT.

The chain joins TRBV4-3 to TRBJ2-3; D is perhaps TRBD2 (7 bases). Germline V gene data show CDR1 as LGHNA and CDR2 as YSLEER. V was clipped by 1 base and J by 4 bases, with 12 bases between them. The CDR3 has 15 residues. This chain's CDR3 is CASSQGGGRSDTQYF. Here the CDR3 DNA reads TGCGCCAGCAGCCAAGGGGGGGGCAGGTCAGATACGCAGTATTTT.